The clone carrying this T cell receptor (beta chain) was recorded only once. Sequenced by immunoSEQ multiplex PCR; TCRdb stores in-frame clones only, minus some. The repertoire holds hundreds of thousands of clones, with about 89% as singletons. The sample comes from a study of blood T cell repertoires in COVID-19. Study at large: Donors in the United States, Italy and Spain gave samples during acute or convalescent COVID-19. In each case, the material was cDNA or gDNA derived from T cells, B-cell-depleted T cells, or PBMCs.

The sample comprised peripheral blood. The source of this sequence is a woman between 55 and 75 years old who had recovered from COVID-19.

The CDR3 sequence is CASSMTPDRGPNNEQFF. CDR3 nucleotide sequence: TGTGCCAGTAGTATGACTCCGGACAGGGGGCCGAACAATGAGCAGTTCTTC. The chain recombines TRBV19 with TRBJ2-1; TRBD1 agrees at 11 bases. Germline assignment: CDR1 LNHDA and CDR2 SQIVND (reference sequence). Trimming cost V 3 bases and J 5 bases; bases outside gene matches: 9. This CDR3 is built from 17 residues.